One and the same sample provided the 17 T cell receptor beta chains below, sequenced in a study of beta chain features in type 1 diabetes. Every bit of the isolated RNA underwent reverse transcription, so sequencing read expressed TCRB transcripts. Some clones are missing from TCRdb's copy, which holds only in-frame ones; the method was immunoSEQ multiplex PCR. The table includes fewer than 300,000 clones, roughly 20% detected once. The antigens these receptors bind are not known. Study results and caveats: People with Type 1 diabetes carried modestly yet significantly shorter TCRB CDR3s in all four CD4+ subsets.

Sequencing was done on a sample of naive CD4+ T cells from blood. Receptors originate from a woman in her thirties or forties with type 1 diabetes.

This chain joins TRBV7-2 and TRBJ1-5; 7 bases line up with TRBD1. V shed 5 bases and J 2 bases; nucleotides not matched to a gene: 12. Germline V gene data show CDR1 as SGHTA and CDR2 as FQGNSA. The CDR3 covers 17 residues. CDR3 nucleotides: TGTGCCAGCAGCACGCAGAGGGCAGGGGGAGGCAATCAGCCCCAGCATTTT. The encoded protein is CASSTQRAGGGNQPQHF.

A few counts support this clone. The CDR3 DNA reads as TGTGCCAGCAGTTTAGAAGGGGATACAGATACGCAGTATTTT. This translates into CASSLEGDTDTQYF. The chain combines TRBV28 with TRBJ2-3; possible D gene TRBD1, 5 bases. CDR3 length: 14 amino acids. The V end lost 2 bases, the J end lost 3 bases, and 9 bases lay between the germline ends. From germline, CDR1 is MDHEN and CDR2 SYDVKM.

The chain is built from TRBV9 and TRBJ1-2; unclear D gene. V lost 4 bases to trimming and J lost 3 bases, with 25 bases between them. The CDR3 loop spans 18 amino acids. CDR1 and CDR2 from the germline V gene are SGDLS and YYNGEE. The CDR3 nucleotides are TGTGCCAGCAGCTCCCCCCAGACTCTAACCCCCTCGGACTATGGCTACACCTTC. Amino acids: CASSSPQTLTPSDYGYTF.

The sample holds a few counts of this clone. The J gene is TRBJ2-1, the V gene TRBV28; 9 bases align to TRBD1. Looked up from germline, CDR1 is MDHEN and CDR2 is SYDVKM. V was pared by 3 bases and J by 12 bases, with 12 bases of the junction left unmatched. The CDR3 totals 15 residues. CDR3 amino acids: CASSLGGTGSLRQFF. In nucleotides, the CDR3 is TGTGCCAGCAGTTTGGGTGGGACAGGGTCATTGCGGCAGTTCTTC.

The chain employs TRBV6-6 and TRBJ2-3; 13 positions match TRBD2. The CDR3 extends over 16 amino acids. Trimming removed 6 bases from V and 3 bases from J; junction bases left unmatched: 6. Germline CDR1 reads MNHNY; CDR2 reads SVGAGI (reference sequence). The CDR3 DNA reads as TGTGCCAGCAGCCAAGGGACTAGCGGGGCAACAGATACGCAGTATTTT. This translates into CASSQGTSGATDTQYF.

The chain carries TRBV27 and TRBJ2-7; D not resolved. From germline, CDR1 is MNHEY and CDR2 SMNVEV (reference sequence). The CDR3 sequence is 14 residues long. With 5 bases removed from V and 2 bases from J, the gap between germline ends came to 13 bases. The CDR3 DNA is TGTGCCAGCAGTAAGTCCTTTGCAGCCTACGAGCAGTACTTC. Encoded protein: CASSKSFAAYEQYF.

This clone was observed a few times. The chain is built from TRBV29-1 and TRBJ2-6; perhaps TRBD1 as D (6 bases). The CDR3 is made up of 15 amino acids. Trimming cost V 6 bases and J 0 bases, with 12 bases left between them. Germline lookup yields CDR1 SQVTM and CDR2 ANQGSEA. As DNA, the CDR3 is TGCAGCGTGCTCCGGGACACCTCTGGGGCCAACGTCCTGACTTTC. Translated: CSVLRDTSGANVLTF.

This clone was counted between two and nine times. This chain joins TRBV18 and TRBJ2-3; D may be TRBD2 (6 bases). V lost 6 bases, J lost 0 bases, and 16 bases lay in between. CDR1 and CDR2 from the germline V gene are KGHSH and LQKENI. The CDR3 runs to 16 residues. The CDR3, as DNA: TGTGCCAGCTCCCCCTCGGAGGGAACAAGCACAGATACGCAGTATTTT. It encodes CASSPSEGTSTDTQYF.

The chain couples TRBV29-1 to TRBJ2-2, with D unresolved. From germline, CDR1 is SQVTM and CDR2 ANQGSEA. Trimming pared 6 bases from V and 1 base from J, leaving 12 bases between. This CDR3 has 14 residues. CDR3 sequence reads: CSVQMSLNTGELFF. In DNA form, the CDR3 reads TGCAGCGTCCAAATGAGTCTGAACACCGGGGAGCTGTTTTTT.

The CDR3 sequence: CASSSGGTGASNTEAFF. CDR3 coding DNA: TGTGCCAGCAGCTCAGGGGGTACAGGGGCGTCAAACACTGAAGCTTTCTTT. This sequence joins TRBV7-3 and TRBJ1-1; 7 nucleotides match TRBD1. CDR1 is SGHTA and CDR2 is FQGTGA in the germline V gene. The CDR3 has 17 amino acids. V dropped 4 bases and J dropped 2; count of bases not matched to a gene: 13.

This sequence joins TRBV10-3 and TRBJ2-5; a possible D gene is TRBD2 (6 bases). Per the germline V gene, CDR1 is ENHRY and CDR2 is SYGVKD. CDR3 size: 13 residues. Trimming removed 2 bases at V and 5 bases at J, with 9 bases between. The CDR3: CAISERLAETQYF. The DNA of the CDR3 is TGTGCCATCAGTGAGAGGCTAGCGGAGACCCAGTACTTC.

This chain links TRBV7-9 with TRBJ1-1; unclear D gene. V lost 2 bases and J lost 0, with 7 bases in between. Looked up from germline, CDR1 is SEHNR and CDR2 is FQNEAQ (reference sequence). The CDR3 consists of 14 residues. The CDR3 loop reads CASSLSSMNTEAFF. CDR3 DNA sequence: TGTGCCAGCAGCTTATCCTCTATGAACACTGAAGCTTTCTTT.

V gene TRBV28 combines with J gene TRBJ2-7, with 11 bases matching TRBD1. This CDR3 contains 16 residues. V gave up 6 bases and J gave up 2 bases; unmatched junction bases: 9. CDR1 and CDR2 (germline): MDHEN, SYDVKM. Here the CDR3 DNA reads TGTGCCAGCAGACCACCGGGACAGGGGGGTCCCTACGAGCAGTACTTC. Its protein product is CASRPPGQGGPYEQYF.

The CDR3 protein is CASGPSGSPYNEQFF. CDR3 bases: TGTGCTAGTGGTCCTAGTGGGTCCCCCTACAATGAGCAGTTCTTC. This rearrangement joins TRBV12-5 to TRBJ2-1; D not resolved. Trimming took off 5 bases at V and 2 bases at J, with 13 bases between the two ends. Germline V lookup: CDR1 LGHNT, CDR2 FRNRAP. The length of the CDR3 is 15 residues.

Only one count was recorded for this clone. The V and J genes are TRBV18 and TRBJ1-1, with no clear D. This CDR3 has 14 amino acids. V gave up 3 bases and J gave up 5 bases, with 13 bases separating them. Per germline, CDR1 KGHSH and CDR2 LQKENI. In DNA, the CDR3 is TGTGCCAGCTCACCCGGAGGTTTTGGGACTGAAGCTTTCTTT. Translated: CASSPGGFGTEAFF.

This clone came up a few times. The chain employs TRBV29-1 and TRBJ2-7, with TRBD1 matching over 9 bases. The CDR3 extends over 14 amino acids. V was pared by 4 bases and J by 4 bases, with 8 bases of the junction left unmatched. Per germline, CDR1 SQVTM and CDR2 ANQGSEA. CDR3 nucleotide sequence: TGCAGCGTTGCCCGGGACAGGGTATTATACGAGCAGTACTTC. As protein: CSVARDRVLYEQYF.

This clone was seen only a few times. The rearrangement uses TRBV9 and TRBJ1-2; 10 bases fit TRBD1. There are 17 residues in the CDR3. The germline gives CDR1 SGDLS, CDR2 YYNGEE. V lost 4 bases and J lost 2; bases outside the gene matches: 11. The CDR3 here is CASSPRMGGQGNYGYTF. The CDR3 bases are TGTGCCAGCAGCCCCAGGATGGGGGGACAGGGGAACTATGGCTACACCTTC.